This T cell receptor (beta chain) is from a study of cytomegalovirus exposure and HLA in healthy donors. Study outcomes and limitations: A later analysis reportedly found fewer N-insertions in an Asian-associated ancestry cluster than the approximately 730-donor mean. Trimming of TCR beta V- and J-genes showed a link, identified in a later analysis, to a missense DCLRE1C variant. There were some public TCRs occurring in many donors, but most TCR sequences were rare.

Vbeta (60) and Jbeta (13) primers were used in the PCR. TCRdb's table, derived via immunoSEQ multiplex PCR, lists solely in-frame clones and lacks some. The sample data list around 110,000 clones. About this clone itself: The antigen is unknown.

The specimen sequenced was PBMCs. This sequence originates from a man between 35 and 55 years old in good health and CMV-seropositive.

In DNA form, the CDR3 reads TGTGCCATCAGTGAGTCGGTACTAGCGGAGCAAGAGACCCAGTACTTC. This codes for CAISESVLAEQETQYF. The chain combines TRBV10-3 with TRBJ2-5; 8 nucleotides align to TRBD2. V shed 0 bases and J 2 bases; nucleotides not matched to a gene: 5. Germline CDR1 and CDR2: ENHRY and SYGVKD. CDR3 length equals 16 residues.